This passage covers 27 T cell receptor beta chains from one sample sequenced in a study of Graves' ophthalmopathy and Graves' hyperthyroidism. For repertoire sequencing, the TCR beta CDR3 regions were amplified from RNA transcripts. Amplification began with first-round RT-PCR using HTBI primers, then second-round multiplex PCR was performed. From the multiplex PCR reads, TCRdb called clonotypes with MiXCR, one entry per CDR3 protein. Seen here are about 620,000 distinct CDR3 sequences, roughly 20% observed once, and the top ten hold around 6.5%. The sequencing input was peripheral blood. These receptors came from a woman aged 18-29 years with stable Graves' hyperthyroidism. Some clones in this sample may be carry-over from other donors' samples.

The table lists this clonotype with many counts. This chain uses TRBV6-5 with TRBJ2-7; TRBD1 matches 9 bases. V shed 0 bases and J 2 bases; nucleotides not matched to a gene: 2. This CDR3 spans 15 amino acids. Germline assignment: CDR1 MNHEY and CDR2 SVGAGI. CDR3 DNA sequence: TGTGCCAGCAGTTACTCGCGGGACAGGGCCTACGAGCAGTACTTC. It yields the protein CASSYSRDRAYEQYF.

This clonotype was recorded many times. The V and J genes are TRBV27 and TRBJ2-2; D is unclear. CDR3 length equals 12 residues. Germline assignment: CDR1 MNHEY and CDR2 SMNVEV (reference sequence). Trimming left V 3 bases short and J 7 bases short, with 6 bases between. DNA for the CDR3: TGTGCCAGCAGTTTCGGATACGGGGAGCTGTTTTTT. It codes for CASSFGYGELFF.

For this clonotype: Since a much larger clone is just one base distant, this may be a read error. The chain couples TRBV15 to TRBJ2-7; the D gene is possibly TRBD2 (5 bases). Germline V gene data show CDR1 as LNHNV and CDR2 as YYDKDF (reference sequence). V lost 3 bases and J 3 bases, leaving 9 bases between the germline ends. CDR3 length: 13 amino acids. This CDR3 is CATSSNGDYEQYF. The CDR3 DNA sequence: TGTGCCACCAGCAGTAACGGGGACTACGAGCAGTACTTC.

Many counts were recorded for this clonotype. CDR3 sequence (DNA): TGTGCCTGGAGACAGGAAAATGGCTACACCTTC. Translating it yields CAWRQENGYTF. The chain combines TRBV30 with TRBJ1-2; possibly TRBD1 for D (5 bases). V lost 3 bases to trimming and J lost 6 bases, with 8 bases between them. This CDR3 is built from 11 residues. Germline V gene data show CDR1 as GTSNPN and CDR2 as SVGIG (reference sequence).

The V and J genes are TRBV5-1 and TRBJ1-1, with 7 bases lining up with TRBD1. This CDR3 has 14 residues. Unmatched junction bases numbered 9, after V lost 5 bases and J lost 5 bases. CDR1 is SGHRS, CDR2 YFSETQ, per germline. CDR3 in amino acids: CASRNAGTATEAFF. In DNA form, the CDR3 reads TGCGCCAGCAGGAACGCCGGGACAGCTACTGAAGCTTTCTTT.

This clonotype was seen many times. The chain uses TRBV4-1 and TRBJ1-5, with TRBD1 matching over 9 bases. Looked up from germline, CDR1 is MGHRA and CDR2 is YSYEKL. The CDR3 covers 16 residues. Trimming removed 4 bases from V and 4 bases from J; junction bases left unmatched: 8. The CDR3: CASSPPDRGANQPQHF. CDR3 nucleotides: TGCGCCAGCAGCCCCCCGGACAGGGGAGCTAATCAGCCCCAGCATTTT.

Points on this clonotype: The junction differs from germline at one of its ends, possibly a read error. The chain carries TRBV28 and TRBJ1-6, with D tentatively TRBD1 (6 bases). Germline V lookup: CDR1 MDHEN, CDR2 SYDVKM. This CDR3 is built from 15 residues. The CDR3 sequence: CASTTQTGMASSLHF. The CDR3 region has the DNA TGTGCCAGCACCACCCAAACAGGGATGGCTTCATCCCTCCACTTT. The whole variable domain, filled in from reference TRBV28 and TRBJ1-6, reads DVKVTQSSRYLVKRTGEKVFLECVQDMDHENMFWYRQDPGLGLRLIYFSYDVKMKEKGDIPEGYSVSREKKERFSLILESASTNQTSMYLCASTTQTGMASSLHFGNGTRLTVT.

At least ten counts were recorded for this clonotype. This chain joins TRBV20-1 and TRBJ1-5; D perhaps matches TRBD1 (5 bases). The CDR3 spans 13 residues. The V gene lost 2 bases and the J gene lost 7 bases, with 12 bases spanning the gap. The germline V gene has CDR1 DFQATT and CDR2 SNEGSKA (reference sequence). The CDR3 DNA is TGCAGTGCTAGAATTGTAGGGGAGCAGCCCCAGCATTTT. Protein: CSARIVGEQPQHF.

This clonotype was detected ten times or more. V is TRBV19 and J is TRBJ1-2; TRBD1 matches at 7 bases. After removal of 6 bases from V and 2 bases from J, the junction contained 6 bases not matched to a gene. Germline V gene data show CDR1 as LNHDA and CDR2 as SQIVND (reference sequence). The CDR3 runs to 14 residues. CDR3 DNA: TGTGCCAGTAGCGCGACAGGGATGAACTATGGCTACACCTTC. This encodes CASSATGMNYGYTF.

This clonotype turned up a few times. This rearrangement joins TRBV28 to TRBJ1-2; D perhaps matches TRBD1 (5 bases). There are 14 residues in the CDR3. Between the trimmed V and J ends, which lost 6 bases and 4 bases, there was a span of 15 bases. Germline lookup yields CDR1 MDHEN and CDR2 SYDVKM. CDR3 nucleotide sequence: TGTGCCAGCAGCGACAGCCTACTTTTCTATGGCTACACCTTC. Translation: CASSDSLLFYGYTF.

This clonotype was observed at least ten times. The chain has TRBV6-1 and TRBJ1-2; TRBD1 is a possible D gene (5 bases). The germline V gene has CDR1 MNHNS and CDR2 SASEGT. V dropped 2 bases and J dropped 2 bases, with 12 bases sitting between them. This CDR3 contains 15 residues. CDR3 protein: CASSELDNPNYGYTF. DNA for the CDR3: TGTGCCAGCAGTGAACTGGACAACCCAAACTATGGCTACACCTTC.

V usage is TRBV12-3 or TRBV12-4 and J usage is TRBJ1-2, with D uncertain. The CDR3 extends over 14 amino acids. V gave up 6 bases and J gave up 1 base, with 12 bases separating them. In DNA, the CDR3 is TGTGCCAGCAGCGCCTCGCGCAGTAACTATGGCTACACCTTC. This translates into CASSASRSNYGYTF.

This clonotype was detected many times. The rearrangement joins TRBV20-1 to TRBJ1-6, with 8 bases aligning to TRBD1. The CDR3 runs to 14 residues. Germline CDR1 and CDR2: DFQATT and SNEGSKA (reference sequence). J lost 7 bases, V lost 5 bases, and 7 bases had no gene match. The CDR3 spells CSAHYTGGNSPLHF. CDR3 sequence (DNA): TGCAGTGCTCATTATACAGGGGGGAATTCACCCCTCCACTTT.

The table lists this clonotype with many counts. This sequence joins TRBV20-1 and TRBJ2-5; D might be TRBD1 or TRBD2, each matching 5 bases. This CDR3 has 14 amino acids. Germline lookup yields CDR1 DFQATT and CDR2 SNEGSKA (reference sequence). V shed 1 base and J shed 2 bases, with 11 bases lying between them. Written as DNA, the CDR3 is TGCAGTGCTAGAGGGGGACCTCATCAAGAGACCCAGTACTTC. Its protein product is CSARGGPHQETQYF.

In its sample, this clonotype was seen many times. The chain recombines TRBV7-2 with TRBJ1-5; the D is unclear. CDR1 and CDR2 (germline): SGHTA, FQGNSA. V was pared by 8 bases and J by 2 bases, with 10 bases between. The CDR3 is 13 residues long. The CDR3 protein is CASAAGRNQPQHF. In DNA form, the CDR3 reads TGTGCCAGCGCAGCGGGCCGCAATCAGCCCCAGCATTTT.

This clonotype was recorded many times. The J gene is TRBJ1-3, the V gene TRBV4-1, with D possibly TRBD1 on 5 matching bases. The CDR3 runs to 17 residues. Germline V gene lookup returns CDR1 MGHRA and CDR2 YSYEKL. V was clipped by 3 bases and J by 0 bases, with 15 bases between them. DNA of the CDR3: TGCGCCAGCAGCCAGTGGGGCGCCTTCTACTCTGGAAACACCATATATTTT. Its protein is CASSQWGAFYSGNTIYF.

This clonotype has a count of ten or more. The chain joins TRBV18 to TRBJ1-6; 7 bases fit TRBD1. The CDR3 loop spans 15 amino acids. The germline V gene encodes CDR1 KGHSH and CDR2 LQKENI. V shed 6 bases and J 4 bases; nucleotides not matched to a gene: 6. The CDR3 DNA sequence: TGTGCCAGCTCTTCAGAACAGGGGTATAATTCACCCCTCCACTTT. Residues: CASSSEQGYNSPLHF.

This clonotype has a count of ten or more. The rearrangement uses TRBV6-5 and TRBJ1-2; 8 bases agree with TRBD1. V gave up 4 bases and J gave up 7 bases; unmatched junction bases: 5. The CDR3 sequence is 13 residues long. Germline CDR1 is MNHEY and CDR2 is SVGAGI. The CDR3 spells CASSSYTGGGYTF. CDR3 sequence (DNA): TGTGCCAGCAGTTCCTATACAGGGGGTGGCTACACCTTC.

Written as DNA, the CDR3 is TGTGCCAGCAGTGAACTGGGGGGATCCTACGAGCAGTACTTC. It codes for CASSELGGSYEQYF. This chain uses TRBV2 with TRBJ2-7; weak D call: TRBD2 (6 bases). CDR3 length equals 14 residues. Trimming pared 2 bases from V and 1 base from J, leaving 9 bases between. Germline V gives CDR1 SNHLY, CDR2 FYNNEI.

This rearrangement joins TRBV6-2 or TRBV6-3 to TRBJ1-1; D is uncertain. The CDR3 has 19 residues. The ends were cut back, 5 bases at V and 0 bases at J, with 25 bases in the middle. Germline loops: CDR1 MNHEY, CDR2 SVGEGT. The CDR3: CASSHRAGFYAPMNTEAFF. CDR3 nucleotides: TGTGCCAGCAGTCACCGGGCCGGATTTTATGCGCCAATGAACACTGAAGCTTTCTTT.

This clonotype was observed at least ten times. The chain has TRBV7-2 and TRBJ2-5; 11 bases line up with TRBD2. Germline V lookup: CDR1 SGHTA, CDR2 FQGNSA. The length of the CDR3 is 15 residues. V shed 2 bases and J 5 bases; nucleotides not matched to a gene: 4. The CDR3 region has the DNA TGTGCCAGCAGCTTATTGGGACTAGCGGAGGAGACCCAGTACTTC. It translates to CASSLLGLAEETQYF.

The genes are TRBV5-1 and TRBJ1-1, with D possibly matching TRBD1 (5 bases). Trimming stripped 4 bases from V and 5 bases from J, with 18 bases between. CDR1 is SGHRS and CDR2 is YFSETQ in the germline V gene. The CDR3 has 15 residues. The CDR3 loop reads CASSPQEGLGTEAFF. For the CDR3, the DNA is TGCGCCAGCAGCCCCCAAGAGGGACTGGGGACTGAAGCTTTCTTT.

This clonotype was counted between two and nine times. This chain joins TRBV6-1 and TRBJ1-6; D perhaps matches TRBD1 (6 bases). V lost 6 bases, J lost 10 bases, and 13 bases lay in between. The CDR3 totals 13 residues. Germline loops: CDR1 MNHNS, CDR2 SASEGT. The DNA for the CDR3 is TGTGCCAGCAGATACAGGGTTGGGTCACCCCTCCACTTT. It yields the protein CASRYRVGSPLHF.

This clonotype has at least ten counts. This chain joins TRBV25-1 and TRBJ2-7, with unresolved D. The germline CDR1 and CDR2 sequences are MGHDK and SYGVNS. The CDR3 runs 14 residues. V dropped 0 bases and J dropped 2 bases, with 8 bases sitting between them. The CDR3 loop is CASSEYPGTYEQYF. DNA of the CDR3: TGTGCCAGCAGTGAATACCCAGGTACCTACGAGCAGTACTTC.

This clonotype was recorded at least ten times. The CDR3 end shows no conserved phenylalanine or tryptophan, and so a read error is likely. In DNA, the CDR3 is TGTGCCAGCAGCTTACCCCCAGACAGGGAATTTAACACTGAAGCTTTCCTT. Its protein is CASSLPPDREFNTEAFL. The chain recombines TRBV12-3 or TRBV12-4 with TRBJ1-1; the match to TRBD1 covers 7 bases. The CDR3 runs 17 residues. J gave up 2 bases and V 6 bases, and 15 bases lay outside the gene matches.

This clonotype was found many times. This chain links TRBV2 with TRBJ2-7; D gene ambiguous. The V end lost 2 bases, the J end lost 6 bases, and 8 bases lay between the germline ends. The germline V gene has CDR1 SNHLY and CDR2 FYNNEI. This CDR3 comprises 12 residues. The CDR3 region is CASSEPPSEQYF. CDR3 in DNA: TGTGCCAGCAGTGAACCCCCCTCCGAGCAGTACTTC.

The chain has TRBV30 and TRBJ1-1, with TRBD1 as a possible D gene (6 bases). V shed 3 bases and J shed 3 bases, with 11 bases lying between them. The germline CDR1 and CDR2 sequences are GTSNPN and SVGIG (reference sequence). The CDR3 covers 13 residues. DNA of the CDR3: TGTGCCTGGAGCAGGGGCGGCGACACTGAAGCTTTCTTT. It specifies CAWSRGGDTEAFF. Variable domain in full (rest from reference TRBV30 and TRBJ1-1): SQTIHQWPATLVQPVGSPLSLECTVEGTSNPNLYWYRQAAGRGLQLLFYSVGIGQISSEVPQNLSASRPQDRQFILSSKKLLLSDSGFYLCAWSRGGDTEAFFGQGTRLTVV.